Each of the 11 T cell receptor beta chains below was sequenced from the same sample in a study of regulatory T cells in long-lasting Graves disease. Building of the TCR beta libraries involved iRepertoire HTBI primers and Arm-PCR of CDR3 regions. Via MiXCR, TCRdb re-called the multiplex PCR reads, giving one row per CDR3 protein. The sample records 620,000 or so distinct CDR3 sequences, 15% to 20% being singletons. As to time point: newly diagnosed GD, antithyroid drugs for less than 3 months. Generation of the TCR library employed RNA extracted from PBMCs. The same specimen was also included in a second study, on T cells in Graves' hyperthyroidism and ophthalmopathy.

Sample: peripheral blood mononuclear cells (PBMCs), taken at new diagnosis, from a patient treated with antithyroid drugs. All receptors derive from a woman aged 25 to 39 with Graves disease.

This clonotype was seen many times. This chain connects TRBV3-1 to TRBJ1-1, with TRBD1 as a possible D gene (5 bases). This CDR3 is built from 14 residues. V lost 5 bases, J lost 0 bases, and 10 bases lay in between. Germline V CDR1 and CDR2: LGHDT, YNNKEL (reference sequence). The DNA of the CDR3 is TGTGCCAGCAGCTTGAGGGGCATGAACACTGAAGCTTTCTTT. Protein: CASSLRGMNTEAFF. Supplemented by reference TRBV3-1 and TRBJ1-1, the full variable domain reads DTAVSQTPKYLVTQMGNDKSIKCEQNLGHDTMYWYKQDSKKFLKIMFSYNNKELIINETVPNRFSPKSPDKAHLNLHINSLELGDSAVYFCASSLRGMNTEAFFGQGTRLTVV.

In its sample, this clonotype was seen many times. The chain couples TRBV28 to TRBJ1-1; 8 nucleotides agree with TRBD1. Germline-derived CDR1 and CDR2 are MDHEN and SYDVKM. The CDR3 runs to 17 residues. Losses at the gene ends were 2 bases for V and 3 bases for J; bases not matched to a gene: 11. The CDR3 DNA is TGTGCCAGCAGTTTAAGGGGCGGGACAGGACTCTACACTGAAGCTTTCTTT. This gives the protein CASSLRGGTGLYTEAFF.

This clonotype was detected only a few times. This chain uses TRBV7-2 with TRBJ1-5; D unclear. There are 15 residues in the CDR3. With 5 bases removed from V and 2 bases from J, the gap between germline ends came to 13 bases. Germline-derived CDR1 and CDR2 are SGHTA and FQGNSA. The CDR3 spells CASSPRLGGNQPQHF. The CDR3 nucleotides read TGTGCCAGCAGCCCACGTCTGGGAGGCAATCAGCCCCAGCATTTT.

About this clonotype itself: A much larger clonotype is one base distant, so this may be a read error. V usage is TRBV7-9 and J usage is TRBJ1-5; D not certain. V dropped 5 bases and J dropped 13 bases, with 12 bases sitting between them. There are 11 residues in the CDR3. Germline values: CDR1 SEHNR, CDR2 FQNEAQ (reference sequence). The CDR3 region is CASSLSGGQHF. The CDR3, as DNA: TGTGCCAGCAGCCTGTCGGGTGGACAGCATTTT.

This chain connects TRBV7-9 to TRBJ1-5; D not certain. Germline V gene sequence: CDR1 SEHNR, CDR2 FQNEAQ (reference sequence). There are 17 residues in the CDR3. Trimming removed 1 base at V and 7 bases at J, with 20 bases between. CDR3 bases: TGTGCCAGCAGCTTAGGCCACCTTGGGAGGGATAACCAGCCCCAGCATTTT. Residues: CASSLGHLGRDNQPQHF.

The table lists this clonotype with many counts. V is TRBV20-1 and J is TRBJ1-4; the D gene is possibly TRBD1 (6 bases). The CDR3 spans 14 residues. Germline CDR1 is DFQATT and CDR2 is SNEGSKA (reference sequence). The V and J ends lost 1 base and 7 bases respectively, with 13 bases between them. The chain's CDR3 is CSARGPGGIEKLFF. The CDR3 coding sequence is TGCAGTGCTAGAGGTCCCGGGGGCATTGAAAAACTGTTTTTT.

The sample holds many counts of this clonotype. The V gene is TRBV10-3, the J gene TRBJ2-7, with D possibly matching TRBD2 (5 bases). The CDR3 loop spans 16 amino acids. Deletions cut 4 bases from V and 2 bases from J, with 18 bases between. Germline V gene lookup returns CDR1 ENHRY and CDR2 SYGVKD. CDR3 in amino acids: CAISGRTGEGTYEQYF. CDR3 nucleotides: TGTGCCATCAGTGGTCGTACCGGGGAAGGAACCTACGAGCAGTACTTC.

This chain links TRBV28 with TRBJ2-7; 12 bases line up with TRBD2. After removal of 8 bases from V and 4 bases from J, the junction contained 15 bases not matched to a gene. The CDR3 totals 17 residues. Per germline, CDR1 MDHEN and CDR2 SYDVKM. CDR3 nucleotides: TGTGCCAGCTCACCATTAAGGACTAGCGGGACCAGGTACGAGCAGTACTTC. It translates to CASSPLRTSGTRYEQYF.

This clonotype was observed a handful of times. This chain links TRBV12-3 or TRBV12-4 with TRBJ2-2; D may correspond to TRBD1 or TRBD2 (6 bases each). Trimming left V 7 bases short and J 1 base short, with 16 bases between. CDR3 length equals 16 residues. The DNA for the CDR3 is TGTGCCAGCATTGGAGGGGGAACCCTGAACACCGGGGAGCTGTTTTTT. It yields the protein CASIGGGTLNTGELFF.

This clonotype occurred many times. V is TRBV5-1 and J is TRBJ2-3, with TRBD1 as a possible D gene (7 bases). CDR3 length: 15 residues. Germline V gene sequence: CDR1 SGHRS, CDR2 YFSETQ. The V end lost 0 bases, the J end lost 4 bases, and 12 bases lay between the germline ends. For the CDR3, the DNA is TGCGCCAGCAGCTTGGCTGCAGGGGGGCCAGATACGCAGTATTTT. Its translation: CASSLAAGGPDTQYF.

The chain couples TRBV9 to TRBJ1-3; D unresolved. Trimming removed 0 bases from V and 1 base from J, with 2 bases in between. The germline V gene encodes CDR1 SGDLS and CDR2 YYNGEE. This CDR3 has 13 amino acids. CDR3 residues: CASSVGSGNTIYF. The DNA for the CDR3 is TGTGCCAGCAGCGTAGGGTCTGGAAACACCATATATTTT.